The 14 T cell receptor beta chains listed next were all sequenced from one sample in a study of CD8+CD57+ T cells in acquired aplastic anemia. Patients picked for sequencing had shown CD8+CD57+ cell expansion detected by flow cytometry. TCR beta VDJ and CDR3 profiles were obtained from a genomic DNA template. TCRdb processed the reads anew with MiXCR; each CDR3 protein has one entry. The profile shows roughly 290,000 distinct CDR3 sequences, 56% of them singletons. The sequenced sample was sorted CD4+, CD8+, or CD8+CD57+ T cells (not recorded which) from PBMCs. The receptors stem from a human donor with aplastic anemia.

The chain links TRBV20-1 to TRBJ1-4; perhaps TRBD1 as D (6 bases). Trimming pared 1 base from V and 10 bases from J, leaving 22 bases between. This CDR3 has 16 residues. The germline CDR1 and CDR2 sequences are DFQATT and SNEGSKA (reference sequence). Written as DNA, the CDR3 is TGCAGTGCTAGAGTTGGGGGAGGGGGATCCCGTGCAAAACTGTTTTTT. This sequence encodes CSARVGGGGSRAKLFF.

The chain combines TRBV10-3 with TRBJ1-5; D call uncertain. Per the germline V gene, CDR1 is ENHRY and CDR2 is SYGVKD. With 0 bases removed from V and 1 base from J, the gap between germline ends came to 7 bases. The CDR3 covers 15 residues. The CDR3 region has the DNA TGTGCCATCAGTGAGTCGATCCTCAGCAATCAGCCCCAGCATTTT. Protein: CAISESILSNQPQHF.

J is TRBJ2-2 and V is TRBV24-1; 8 bases align to TRBD1. This CDR3 is built from 15 residues. The V gene end was trimmed by 4 bases and the J gene end by 5 bases; junction bases not matched to a gene: 5. The germline V gene has CDR1 KGHDR and CDR2 SFDVKD. For the CDR3, the DNA is TGTGCCACCAGTGAATCAGGGGGCTTTACCGGGGAGCTGTTTTTT. It encodes CATSESGGFTGELFF.

The chain uses TRBV5-8 and TRBJ1-6; 7 bases agree with TRBD1. Trimming removed 5 bases from V and 9 bases from J; junction bases left unmatched: 5. The germline CDR1 and CDR2 sequences are SGHTS and YDEGEE. The CDR3 length is 13 residues. CDR3 DNA sequence: TGTGCCAGCAGACGCGACAGGGTTTCACCCCTCCACTTT. It codes for CASRRDRVSPLHF.

As for this clonotype: One base away lies a much larger clone, so this may be a sequencing read error. The V gene is TRBV2, the J gene TRBJ1-2; D is ambiguous. Germline CDR1 and CDR2: SNHLY and FYNNEI. The CDR3 runs to 12 residues. V dropped 3 bases and J dropped 2 bases, with 4 bases sitting between them. As DNA, the CDR3 is TGTGCCAGCAGTGACAGCAACTATGGCTACACCTTC. Residues: CASSDSNYGYTF.

The V gene is TRBV7-2, the J gene TRBJ2-7; 9 bases fit TRBD1. Germline-derived CDR1 and CDR2 are SGHTA and FQGNSA. CDR3 size: 16 residues. J gave up 4 bases and V 5 bases, and 12 bases lay outside the gene matches. DNA of the CDR3: TGTGCCAGCAGCGCAGGGACAGGGAGGGCGCAATACGAGCAGTACTTC. It is translated as CASSAGTGRAQYEQYF. The full variable domain, in which reference TRBV7-2 and TRBJ2-7 provide the parts outside the CDR3, is GAGVSQSPSNKVTEKGKDVELRCDPISGHTALYWYRQSLGQGLEFLIYFQGNSAPDKSGLPSDRFSAERTGGSVSTLTIQRTQQEDSAVYLCASSAGTGRAQYEQYFGPGTRLTVT.

This clonotype has at least ten counts. The chain couples TRBV20-1 to TRBJ1-2; TRBD1 is a possible D gene (6 bases). V was trimmed by 3 bases and J by 0 bases, leaving 11 bases between them. CDR1 is DFQATT, CDR2 SNEGSKA, per germline (reference sequence). There are 14 residues in the CDR3. The CDR3 sequence: CSASRQETNYGYTF. CDR3 bases: TGCAGTGCTAGCAGACAGGAAACTAACTATGGCTACACCTTC.

This clonotype showed up many times. V and J are TRBV5-1 and TRBJ2-5, with TRBD1 identical over 7 bases. Germline CDR1 SGHRS, CDR2 YFSETQ. This CDR3 has 16 amino acids. The V and J ends lost 4 bases and 2 bases, in that order; junction bases with no gene match: 11. DNA for the CDR3: TGCGCCAGCAGCACAGGACAGGTCCCTCAGCAAGAGACCCAGTACTTC. This translates into CASSTGQVPQQETQYF.

CDR3 sequence reads: CSVGRRAGTYEQYF. CDR3 nucleotide sequence: TGCAGCGTTGGTAGGCGGGCAGGCACCTACGAGCAGTACTTC. The rearrangement links TRBV29-1 to TRBJ2-7, with a possible D match to TRBD2 (5 bases). This CDR3 region has 14 residues. The germline V gene has CDR1 SQVTM and CDR2 ANQGSEA. Trimming stripped 4 bases from V and 2 bases from J, with 15 bases between.

The rearrangement uses TRBV15 and TRBJ2-6; possibly TRBD1 for D (6 bases). The CDR3 totals 15 residues. Germline CDR1 reads LNHNV; CDR2 reads YYDKDF (reference sequence). The germline V and J ends were trimmed by 7 bases and 0 bases, with 10 bases remaining between them. The CDR3 region has the DNA TGTGCCACCACCCCGGACAGCTCTGGGGCCAACGTCCTGACTTTC. Its protein is CATTPDSSGANVLTF.

On this clonotype: One end of the junction varies from germline; a read error may be responsible. The V call is TRBV7-6, the J call TRBJ2-1, with TRBD2 matching 10 bases. CDR1 and CDR2 (germline): SGHVS, FNYEAQ. The CDR3 loop spans 16 amino acids. In nucleotides, the CDR3 is TGTACCAGCAGCTTAGCAGCGGGGGGGCCTTACAATGAGCAGTTCTTC. Residues: CTSSLAAGGPYNEQFF.

This clonotype appeared once. The rearrangement joins TRBV29-1 to TRBJ1-2; TRBD1 agrees at 7 bases. This CDR3 comprises 14 residues. V dropped 0 bases and J dropped 1; count of bases not matched to a gene: 2. Germline assignment: CDR1 SQVTM and CDR2 ANQGSEA. The CDR3: CSVEDNRGNYGYTF. The CDR3 coding sequence is TGCAGCGTTGAAGACAACAGGGGTAACTATGGCTACACCTTC. Full variable domain (rest looked up from reference TRBV29-1 and TRBJ1-2): SAVISQKPSRDICQRGTSLTIQCQVDSQVTMMFWYRQQPGQSLTLIATANQGSEATYESGFVIDKFPISRPNLTFSTLTVSNMSPEDSSIYLCSVEDNRGNYGYTFGSGTRLTVV.

V usage is TRBV4-2 and J usage is TRBJ2-1; 9 nucleotides agree with TRBD2. Germline values: CDR1 LGHNA, CDR2 YNFKEQ. V shed 4 bases, J shed 6 bases, and the junction held 13 bases outside the gene matches. The CDR3 extends over 17 amino acids. The CDR3 reads CASSPNVGGGASNEQFF. The CDR3 nucleotides are TGTGCCAGCAGCCCGAATGTGGGCGGGGGGGCCTCCAATGAGCAGTTCTTC.

This clonotype was detected many times. The rearrangement joins TRBV9 to TRBJ2-6; 9 nucleotides agree with TRBD2. The CDR3 totals 18 residues. J gave up 0 bases and V 0 bases, and 4 bases lay outside the gene matches. The germline gives CDR1 SGDLS, CDR2 YYNGEE. CDR3 nucleotide sequence: TGTGCCAGCAGCGTAGCGGCTAGCGGGGCCTCTGGGGCCAACGTCCTGACTTTC. Amino acid sequence: CASSVAASGASGANVLTF.